The 30 T cell receptor beta chains below were found in one sample sequenced in a study of cytomegalovirus exposure and HLA in healthy donors. PCR primers comprised 60 Vbeta and 13 Jbeta primers. Sequencing used immunoSEQ multiplex PCR; TCRdb keeps in-frame clones, though not all of them. The top ten clones hold about 4% of a sample with 80,000 to 130,000 clones, roughly 77% of them seen once. The sample consisted of PBMCs. The receptors stem from a woman aged 45-59 years in good health and CMV-seropositive.

The genes are TRBV11-2 and TRBJ2-2, with 10 bases that match TRBD2. The CDR3 consists of 15 residues. Germline-derived CDR1 and CDR2 are SGHAT and FQNNGV. Losses at the gene ends were 2 bases for V and 10 bases for J; bases not matched to a gene: 7. CDR3 protein: CASSLRLAGDEELFF. The CDR3 DNA is TGTGCCAGCAGCTTACGGCTAGCGGGAGATGAGGAGCTGTTTTTT.

DNA for the CDR3: TGTGCTAGTGGCGAACTAGCGGGGGAGGATACGCAGTATTTT. Translating it yields CASGELAGEDTQYF. The chain links TRBV12-5 to TRBJ2-3; 11 nucleotides agree with TRBD2. This CDR3 is built from 14 residues. V lost 6 bases, J lost 6 bases, and 5 bases stayed unmatched. Germline V CDR1 and CDR2: LGHNT, FRNRAP.

The CDR3 loop reads CAIPPRERGVGADTQYF. CDR3 bases: TGTGCCATCCCCCCCCGAGAGCGGGGGGTCGGGGCAGATACGCAGTATTTT. J is TRBJ2-3 and V is TRBV10-3; TRBD2 matches at 9 bases. V trimming: 8 bases; J trimming: 4 bases; junction bases outside the gene matches: 16. The CDR3 sequence is 17 residues long. The germline V gene encodes CDR1 ENHRY and CDR2 SYGVKD.

The chain is built from TRBV18 and TRBJ2-7, with no clear D. The CDR3 totals 15 residues. Per germline, CDR1 KGHSH and CDR2 LQKENI. V shed 3 bases and J shed 0 bases, with 12 bases lying between them. In DNA form, the CDR3 reads TGTGCCAGCTCACCGTTCGGAGCTGCCTCCTACGAGCAGTACTTC. This sequence encodes CASSPFGAASYEQYF.

V and J are TRBV11-2 and TRBJ2-1; the D gene is possibly TRBD2 (5 bases). CDR1 and CDR2 (germline): SGHAT, FQNNGV. Between the trimmed V and J ends, which lost 3 bases and 2 bases, there was a span of 14 bases. The CDR3 extends over 16 amino acids. The CDR3 protein is CASSLGSIGAYNEQFF. The CDR3 DNA is TGTGCCAGCAGCTTGGGTTCGATCGGGGCCTACAATGAGCAGTTCTTC.

This clone was observed a single time. DNA for the CDR3: TGTGCCAGCAGCCTAACAGGGAATGAAGCTTTCTTT. Its protein product is CASSLTGNEAFF. The rearrangement uses TRBV11-2 and TRBJ1-1; weak D call: TRBD1 (6 bases). The CDR3 runs 12 residues. Trimming removed 5 bases at V and 7 bases at J, with 11 bases between. From germline, CDR1 is SGHAT and CDR2 FQNNGV. Supplemented by reference TRBV11-2 and TRBJ1-1, the full variable domain reads EAGVAQSPRYKIIEKRQSVAFWCNPISGHATLYWYQQILGQGPKLLIQFQNNGVVDDSQLPKDRFSAERLKGVDSTLKIQPAKLEDSAVYLCASSLTGNEAFFGQGTRLTVV.

This sequence joins TRBV9 and TRBJ2-1, with TRBD2 matching 7 bases. The CDR3 sequence is 16 residues long. J gave up 4 bases and V 3 bases, and 10 bases lay outside the gene matches. Germline V gene lookup returns CDR1 SGDLS and CDR2 YYNGEE. The CDR3 region has the DNA TGTGCCAGCAGCGGATCATGGGGGGGAGGATACAATGAGCAGTTCTTC. Protein sequence: CASSGSWGGGYNEQFF.

V usage is TRBV27 and J usage is TRBJ1-2; 11 bases map to TRBD1. V lost 5 bases, J lost 3 bases, and 11 bases stayed unmatched. From germline, CDR1 is MNHEY and CDR2 SMNVEV (reference sequence). The CDR3 runs 17 residues. The chain's CDR3 is CASSPPGQGVGYYGYTF. The CDR3 region has the DNA TGTGCCAGCAGTCCCCCGGGACAGGGGGTGGGGTACTATGGCTACACCTTC.

J is TRBJ2-5 and V is TRBV21-1; the tabulated D call, TRBD1, remains unverified against the DNA. TRBJ2-7 explains the end of the DNA better; the J call may be wrong. TRBV21-1 is flagged as a pseudogene. This CDR3 has 13 amino acids. In DNA, the CDR3 is TGTGCCACCCCACGAACCCAGGGGTACGAGCAGTACTTC. The encoded protein is CATPRTQGYEQYF.

This chain joins TRBV21-1 and TRBJ2-5; the tabulated D call, TRBD1, remains unverified against the DNA. TRBJ2-7 explains the end of the DNA better; the J call may be wrong. TRBV21-1 is shown as a pseudogene. The CDR3 length is 14 residues. Written as DNA, the CDR3 is TGTGCCAGCATCCAGGACAGTTCGTTCTACGAGCAGTACTTC. Its translation: CASIQDSSFYEQYF.

This clone was counted a few times. The chain uses TRBV28 and TRBJ1-2, with 10 positions matching TRBD1. Germline values: CDR1 MDHEN, CDR2 SYDVKM. V shed 8 bases and J 4 bases; nucleotides not matched to a gene: 1. The CDR3 loop spans 12 amino acids. This CDR3 is CASRDRGYGYTF. CDR3 sequence (DNA): TGTGCCAGCCGGGACAGGGGCTATGGCTACACCTTC.

This chain uses TRBV5-5 with TRBJ1-6, with unresolved D. Germline V gives CDR1 SGHKS, CDR2 YYEKEE (reference sequence). V was shortened by 2 bases and J by 4 bases, with 19 bases between the two germline ends. The CDR3 contains 18 residues. The CDR3 DNA is TGTGCCAGCAGCTTCCGGGTGCTCGGTCCCGGATATAATTCACCCCTCCACTTT. This sequence encodes CASSFRVLGPGYNSPLHF.

The V and J genes are TRBV4-1 and TRBJ1-2; D not certain. Trimming took 2 bases from V and 3 from J, leaving 10 bases between them. The CDR3 totals 14 residues. Looked up from germline, CDR1 is MGHRA and CDR2 is YSYEKL. CDR3 nucleotides: TGCGCCAGCAGCCAATTTCAACGAGACTATGGCTACACCTTC. Translated: CASSQFQRDYGYTF.

This clone was picked up a small number of times. This chain connects TRBV6-1 to TRBJ1-3, with 7 bases fitting TRBD1. This CDR3 is built from 14 residues. The ends lost 7 bases at V and 3 bases at J; junction bases unmatched: 6. Per germline, CDR1 MNHNS and CDR2 SASEGT. In nucleotides, the CDR3 is TGTGCCAGCATCCGAGGGACAGATGGAAACACCATATATTTT. Translating it yields CASIRGTDGNTIYF.

This clone was found a few times. V is TRBV7-8 and J is TRBJ1-2, with 8 bases that match TRBD1. The CDR3 covers 13 residues. V lost 6 bases to trimming and J lost 3 bases; unmatched junction nucleotides: 3. Per the germline V gene, CDR1 is SGHVS and CDR2 is FQNEAQ. This chain's CDR3 is CASSLTGDYGYTF. CDR3 bases: TGTGCCAGCAGTTTGACAGGGGACTATGGCTACACCTTC.

The chain couples TRBV6-1 to TRBJ1-4, with 7 bases lining up with TRBD1. Germline-derived CDR1 and CDR2 are MNHNS and SASEGT. There are 15 residues in the CDR3. The ends lost 3 bases at V and 5 bases at J; junction bases unmatched: 6. The CDR3 sequence is CASSDLGQSNEKLFF. The CDR3 nucleotides read TGTGCCAGCAGTGATTTGGGACAGTCGAATGAAAAACTGTTTTTT.

The chain joins TRBV19 to TRBJ1-1; 7 bases agree with TRBD1. V gave up 1 base and J gave up 1 base; unmatched junction bases: 9. CDR3 length: 17 residues. Germline CDR1 reads LNHDA; CDR2 reads SQIVND (reference sequence). The CDR3 sequence is CASSIGGQKDPNTEAFF. The CDR3 DNA reads TGTGCCAGTAGTATAGGGGGACAGAAGGACCCGAACACTGAAGCTTTCTTT.

The chain uses TRBV12-5 and TRBJ2-7, with 8 bases matching TRBD1. The germline gives CDR1 LGHNT, CDR2 FRNRAP. J was trimmed by 5 bases and V by 1 base; bases with no gene match: 13. This CDR3 comprises 17 residues. CDR3 nucleotides: TGTGCTAGTGGTTTGGAGCCCCCGGCGACAGGGGTCCACGAGCAGTACTTC. It is translated as CASGLEPPATGVHEQYF.

The chain employs TRBV6-5 and TRBJ1-5; D gene unclear. Between the trimmed V and J ends, which lost 6 bases and 4 bases, there was a span of 10 bases. The CDR3 is 13 residues long. CDR1 is MNHEY and CDR2 is SVGAGI in the germline V gene. The CDR3 bases are TGTGCCAGCAGCCAGGACTGGAATCAGCCCCAGCATTTT. It yields the protein CASSQDWNQPQHF.

The chain carries TRBV30 and TRBJ2-5; 9 positions match TRBD1. Germline V gene data show CDR1 as GTSNPN and CDR2 as SVGIG (reference sequence). CDR3 length equals 13 residues. The V segment lost 2 bases and the J segment 5 bases; nucleotides outside the gene matches: 3. CDR3 loop: CAWSRGQGETQYF. CDR3 bases: TGTGCCTGGAGTCGTGGACAGGGGGAGACCCAGTACTTC.

This chain links TRBV7-9 with TRBJ1-2; D perhaps matches TRBD1 (6 bases). Germline V gene data show CDR1 as SEHNR and CDR2 as FQNEAQ (reference sequence). This CDR3 is 13 amino acids long. Trimming cost V 8 bases and J 3 bases, with 13 bases left between them. Here the CDR3 reads CASGPRGDYGYTF. The CDR3 DNA reads TGTGCCAGCGGACCCAGGGGAGACTATGGCTACACCTTC.

The CDR3 is CASSRGGASTDTQYF. CDR3 DNA sequence: TGCGCCAGCAGCCGGGGGGGCGCTAGCACAGATACGCAGTATTTT. The chain combines TRBV5-1 with TRBJ2-3; 8 bases agree with TRBD2. The CDR3 consists of 15 residues. Germline V lookup: CDR1 SGHRS, CDR2 YFSETQ. J lost 0 bases, V lost 4 bases, and 4 bases had no gene match.

The chain recombines TRBV15 with TRBJ1-1, with D possibly matching TRBD1 (6 bases). V lost 5 bases and J 2 bases, leaving 15 bases between the germline ends. The CDR3 covers 15 residues. CDR1 LNHNV and CDR2 YYDKDF come from the germline V gene (reference sequence). In DNA form, the CDR3 reads TGTGCCACCAGCGTACGGGACACTCTAAACACTGAAGCTTTCTTT. This sequence encodes CATSVRDTLNTEAFF.

This chain joins TRBV2 and TRBJ1-2; D is uncertain. Trimming took off 8 bases at V and 3 bases at J, with 13 bases between the two ends. The CDR3 has 13 residues. Germline-derived CDR1 and CDR2 are SNHLY and FYNNEI. The CDR3: CASLGQDYYGYTF. CDR3 nucleotides: TGTGCCAGCTTGGGCCAGGACTACTATGGCTACACCTTC.

The chain is built from TRBV10-1 and TRBJ2-5, with TRBD1 matching over 10 bases. Germline CDR1 and CDR2: WNHNN and SYGVQD (reference sequence). This CDR3 comprises 15 residues. The J segment lost 1 base and the V segment lost 5 bases, leaving 4 bases of the junction unmatched. In nucleotides, the CDR3 is TGCGCCAGCAGTCCGGGACAGGGGATCCAAGAGACCCAGTACTTC. Encoded protein: CASSPGQGIQETQYF.

The rearrangement joins TRBV19 to TRBJ1-1, with 7 nucleotides matching TRBD1. The J segment lost 0 bases and the V segment lost 1 base, leaving 2 bases of the junction unmatched. The CDR3 covers 15 residues. Germline V CDR1 and CDR2: LNHDA, SQIVND (reference sequence). CDR3 DNA: TGTGCCAGTAGTATAGCCGGGACAGTGAACACTGAAGCTTTCTTT. Its translation is CASSIAGTVNTEAFF. Drawing the rest from reference TRBV19 and TRBJ1-1, the complete variable domain is DGGITQSPKYLFRKEGQNVTLSCEQNLNHDAMYWYRQDPGQGLRLIYYSQIVNDFQKGDIAEGYSVSREKKESFPLTVTSAQKNPTAFYLCASSIAGTVNTEAFFGQGTRLTVV.

This chain joins TRBV5-6 and TRBJ1-2; perhaps TRBD1 as D (5 bases). CDR1 SGHDT and CDR2 YYEEEE come from the germline V gene. The CDR3 is made up of 14 amino acids. Trimming pared 4 bases from V and 6 bases from J, leaving 16 bases between. The CDR3 is CASSPWGVGDGYTF. The CDR3 nucleotides read TGTGCCAGCAGCCCATGGGGGGTGGGAGATGGCTACACCTTC. Based on the CDR3 plus reference TRBV5-6 and TRBJ1-2, the full variable domain is DAGVTQSPTHLIKTRGQQVTLRCSPKSGHDTVSWYQQALGQGPQFIFQYYEEEERQRGNFPDRFSGHQFPNYSSELNVNALLLGDSALYLCASSPWGVGDGYTFGSGTRLTVV.

The chain employs TRBV9 and TRBJ2-2; unclear D gene. This CDR3 spans 11 amino acids. Germline V lookup: CDR1 SGDLS, CDR2 YYNGEE. With 2 bases removed from V and 8 bases from J, the gap between germline ends came to 4 bases. CDR3 loop: CASSVRGELFF. The CDR3 nucleotides are TGTGCCAGCAGCGTGAGAGGGGAGCTGTTTTTT.

This sequence joins TRBV12-2 and TRBJ1-6. TRBV12-2 is a pseudogene segment. This CDR3 is 16 amino acids long. The CDR3 DNA follows: TGTGCAAGTCGCTTCGGAGAGATCGACTCCCATACACCCCTCCACTTT. Protein sequence: CASRFGEIDSHTPLHF.

The V and J genes are TRBV29-1 and TRBJ1-1; D remains ambiguous. V was cut by 2 bases and J by 3 bases, with 16 bases left in between. Germline V gene sequence: CDR1 SQVTM, CDR2 ANQGSEA. The CDR3 is made up of 15 amino acids. Here the CDR3 DNA reads TGCAGCGTTGAATTCCCCCCGTTGGCGGACACTGAAGCTTTCTTT. Its protein is CSVEFPPLADTEAFF.